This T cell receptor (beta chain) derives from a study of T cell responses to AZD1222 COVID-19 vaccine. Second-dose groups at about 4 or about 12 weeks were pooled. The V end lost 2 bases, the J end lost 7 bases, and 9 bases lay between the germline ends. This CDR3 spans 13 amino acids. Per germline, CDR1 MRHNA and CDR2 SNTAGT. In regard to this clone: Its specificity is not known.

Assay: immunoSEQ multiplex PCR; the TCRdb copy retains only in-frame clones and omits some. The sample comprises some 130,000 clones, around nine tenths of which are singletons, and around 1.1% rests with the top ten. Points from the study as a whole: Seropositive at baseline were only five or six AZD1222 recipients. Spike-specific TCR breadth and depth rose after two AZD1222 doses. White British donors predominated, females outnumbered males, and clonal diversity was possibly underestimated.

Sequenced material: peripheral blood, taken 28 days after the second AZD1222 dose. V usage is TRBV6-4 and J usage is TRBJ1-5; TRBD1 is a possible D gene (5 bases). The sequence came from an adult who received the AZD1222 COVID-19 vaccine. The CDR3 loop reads CASSDRGGQPQHF. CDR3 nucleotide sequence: TGTGCCAGCAGTGACAGGGGAGGACAGCCCCAGCATTTT.